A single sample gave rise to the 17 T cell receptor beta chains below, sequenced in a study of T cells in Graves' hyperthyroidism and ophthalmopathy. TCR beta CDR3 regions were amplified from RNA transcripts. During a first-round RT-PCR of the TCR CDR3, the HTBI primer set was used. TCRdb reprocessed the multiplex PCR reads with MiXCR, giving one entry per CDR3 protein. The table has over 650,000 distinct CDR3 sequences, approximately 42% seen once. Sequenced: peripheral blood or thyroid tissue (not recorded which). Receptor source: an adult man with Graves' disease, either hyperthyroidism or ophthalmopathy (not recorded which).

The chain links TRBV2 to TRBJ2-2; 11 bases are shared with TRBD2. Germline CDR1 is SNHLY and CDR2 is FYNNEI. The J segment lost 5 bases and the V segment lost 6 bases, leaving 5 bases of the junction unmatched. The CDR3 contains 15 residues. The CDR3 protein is CASSVSGGATGELFF. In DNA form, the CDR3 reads TGTGCCAGCAGCGTTAGCGGGGGGGCAACCGGGGAGCTGTTTTTT. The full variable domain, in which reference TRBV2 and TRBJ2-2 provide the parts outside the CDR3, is EPEVTQTPSHQVTQMGQEVILRCVPISNHLYFYWYRQILGQKVEFLVSFYNNEISEKSEIFDDQFSVERPDGSNFTLKIRSTKLEDSAMYFCASSVSGGATGELFFGEGSRLTVL.

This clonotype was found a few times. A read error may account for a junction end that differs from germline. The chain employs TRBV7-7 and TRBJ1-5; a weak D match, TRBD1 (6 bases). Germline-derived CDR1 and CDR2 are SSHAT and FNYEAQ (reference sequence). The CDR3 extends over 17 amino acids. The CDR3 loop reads CASSLDENREANQPQHF. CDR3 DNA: TGTGCTAGCAGCTTAGACGAGAACAGGGAGGCGAATCAGCCCCAGCATTTT.

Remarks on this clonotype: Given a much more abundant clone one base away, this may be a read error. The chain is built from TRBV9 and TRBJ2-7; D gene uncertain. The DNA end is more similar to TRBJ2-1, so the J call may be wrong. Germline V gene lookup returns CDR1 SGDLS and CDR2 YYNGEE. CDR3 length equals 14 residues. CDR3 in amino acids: CASSVEVGSYEQFF. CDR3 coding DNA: TGTGCCAGCAGCGTAGAGGTCGGATCCTACGAGCAGTTCTTC.

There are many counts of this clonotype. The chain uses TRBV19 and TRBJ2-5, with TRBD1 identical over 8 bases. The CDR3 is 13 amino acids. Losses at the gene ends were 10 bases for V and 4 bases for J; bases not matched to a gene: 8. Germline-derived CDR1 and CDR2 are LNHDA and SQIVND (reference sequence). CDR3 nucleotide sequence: TGTGCCACCAGACAGGGGAACGCAGAGACCCAGTACTTC. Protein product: CATRQGNAETQYF.

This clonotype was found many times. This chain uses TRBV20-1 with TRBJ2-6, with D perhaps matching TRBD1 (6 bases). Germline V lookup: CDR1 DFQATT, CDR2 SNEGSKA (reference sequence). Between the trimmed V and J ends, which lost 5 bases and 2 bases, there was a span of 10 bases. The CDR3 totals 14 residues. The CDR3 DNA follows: TGCAGTGCTGTCCCAGGGGCTGGGGCCAACGTCCTGACTTTC. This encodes CSAVPGAGANVLTF.

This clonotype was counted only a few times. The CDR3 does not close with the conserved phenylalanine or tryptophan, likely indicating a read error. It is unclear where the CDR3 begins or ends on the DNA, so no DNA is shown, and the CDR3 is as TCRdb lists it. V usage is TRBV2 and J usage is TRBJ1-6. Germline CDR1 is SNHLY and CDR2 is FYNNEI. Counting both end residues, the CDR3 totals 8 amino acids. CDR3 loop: CASSEPRS.

The CDR3, as DNA: TGTGCCAGCAGCGGGGGCAAGACTAGCGGGAGAAGTGGCGAGCAGTACTTC. It is translated as CASSGGKTSGRSGEQYF. The chain uses TRBV9 and TRBJ2-7; 12 bases agree with TRBD2. Trimming cost V 3 bases and J 6 bases; bases outside gene matches: 13. CDR1 is SGDLS, CDR2 YYNGEE, per germline. The CDR3 is 17 amino acids.

The CDR3 here is CASSLTLQGPEQYF. CDR3 nucleotide sequence: TGTGCCAGCAGCCTCACCCTACAGGGTCCAGAGCAGTACTTC. The gene calls are TRBV7-9 and TRBJ2-7; D may be TRBD1 (6 bases). The germline V gene encodes CDR1 SEHNR and CDR2 FQNEAQ (reference sequence). V was shortened by 5 bases and J by 7 bases, with 18 bases between the two germline ends. The CDR3 has 14 residues. Full variable domain (missing parts from reference TRBV7-9 and TRBJ2-7): DTGVSQNPRHKITKRGQNVTFRCDPISEHNRLYWYRQTLGQGPEFLTYFQNEAQLEKSRLLSDRFSAERPKGSFSTLEIQRTEQGDSAMYLCASSLTLQGPEQYFGPGTRLTVT.

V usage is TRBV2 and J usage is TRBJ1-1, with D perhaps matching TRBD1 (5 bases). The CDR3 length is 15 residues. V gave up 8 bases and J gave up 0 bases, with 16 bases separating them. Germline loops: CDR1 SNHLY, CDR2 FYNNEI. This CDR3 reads CASSPRGHLNTEAFF. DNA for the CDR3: TGTGCCAGCTCACCACGAGGACACCTGAACACTGAAGCTTTCTTT.

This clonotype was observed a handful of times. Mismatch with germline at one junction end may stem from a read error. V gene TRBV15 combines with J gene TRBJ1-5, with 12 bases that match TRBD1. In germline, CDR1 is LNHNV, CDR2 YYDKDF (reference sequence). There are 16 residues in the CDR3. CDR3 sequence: CASSLLGTGGTQPQHF. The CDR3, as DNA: TGTGCCAGCAGCTTGCTTGGGACAGGGGGCACTCAGCCCCAGCATTTT.

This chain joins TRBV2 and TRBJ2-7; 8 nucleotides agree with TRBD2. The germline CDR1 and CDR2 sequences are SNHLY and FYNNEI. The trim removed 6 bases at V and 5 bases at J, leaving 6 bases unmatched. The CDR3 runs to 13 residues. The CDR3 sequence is CASRVAGRHEQYF. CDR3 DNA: TGTGCCAGCAGGGTAGCGGGACGGCACGAGCAGTACTTC.

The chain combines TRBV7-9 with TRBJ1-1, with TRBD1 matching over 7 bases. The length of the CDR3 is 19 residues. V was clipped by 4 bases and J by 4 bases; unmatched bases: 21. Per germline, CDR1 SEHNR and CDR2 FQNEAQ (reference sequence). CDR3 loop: CASSSTQLRDSGRVTEAFF. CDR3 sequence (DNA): TGTGCCAGCAGCTCAACCCAACTCCGGGACAGCGGCAGGGTCACTGAAGCTTTCTTT.

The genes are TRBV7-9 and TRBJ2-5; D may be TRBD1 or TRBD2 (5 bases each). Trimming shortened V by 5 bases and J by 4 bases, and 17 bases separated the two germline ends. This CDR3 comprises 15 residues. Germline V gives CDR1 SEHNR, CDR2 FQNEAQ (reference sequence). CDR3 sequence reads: CASSLTMGPGETQYF. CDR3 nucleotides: TGTGCCAGCAGCCTAACTATGGGACCTGGAGAGACCCAGTACTTC. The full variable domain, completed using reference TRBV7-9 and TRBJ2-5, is DTGVSQNPRHKITKRGQNVTFRCDPISEHNRLYWYRQTLGQGPEFLTYFQNEAQLEKSRLLSDRFSAERPKGSFSTLEIQRTEQGDSAMYLCASSLTMGPGETQYFGPGTRLLVL.

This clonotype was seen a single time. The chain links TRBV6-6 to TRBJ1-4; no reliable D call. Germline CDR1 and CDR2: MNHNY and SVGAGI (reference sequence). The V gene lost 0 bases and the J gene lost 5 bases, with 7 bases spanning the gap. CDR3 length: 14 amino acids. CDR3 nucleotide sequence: TGTGCCAGCAGTTACTCGAACGTAAATGAAAAACTGTTTTTT. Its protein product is CASSYSNVNEKLFF.

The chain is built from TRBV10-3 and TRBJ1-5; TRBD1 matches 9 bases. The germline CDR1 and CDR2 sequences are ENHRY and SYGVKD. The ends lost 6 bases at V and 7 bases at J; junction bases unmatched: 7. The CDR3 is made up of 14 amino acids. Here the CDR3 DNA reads TGTGCCATCAGCGACCGGGACAGGGCCCAGCCCCAGCATTTT. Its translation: CAISDRDRAQPQHF.

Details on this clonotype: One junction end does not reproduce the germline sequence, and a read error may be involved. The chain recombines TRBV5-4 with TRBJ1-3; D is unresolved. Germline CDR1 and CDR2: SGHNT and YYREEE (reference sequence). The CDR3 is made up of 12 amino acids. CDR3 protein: CASSLSGSTIYF. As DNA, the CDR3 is TGTGCCAGCAGTTTGTCTGGAAGCACCATATATTTT.

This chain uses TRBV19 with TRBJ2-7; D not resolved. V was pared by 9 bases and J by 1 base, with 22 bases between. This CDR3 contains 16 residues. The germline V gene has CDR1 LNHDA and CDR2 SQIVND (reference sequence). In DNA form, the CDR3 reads TGTGCCAGCAGCCAAGATGGGGTAGCTAGGTCCTACGAGCAGTACTTC. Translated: CASSQDGVARSYEQYF. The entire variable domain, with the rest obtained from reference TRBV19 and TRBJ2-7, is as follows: DGGITQSPKYLFRKEGQNVTLSCEQNLNHDAMYWYRQDPGQGLRLIYYSQIVNDFQKGDIAEGYSVSREKKESFPLTVTSAQKNPTAFYLCASSQDGVARSYEQYFGPGTRLTVT.